The sequence of this T cell receptor (beta chain) was determined in a study of molecular identifiers for immune sequencing clone quantification. Study results and caveats: Whereas naive cells kept under 1% of molecules in clones above 20 RNA copies, such clones held over 98% in effectors.

Ten or more counts support this clonotype. Its antigen is unknown. MiXCR, run by TCRdb on the PCR reads, gives a single entry per CDR3 protein. The repertoire holds about 89,000 distinct CDR3 sequences, around 17% seen once, with around 0.8% in the top ten. The CDR3 runs 15 residues. Trimming took 4 bases from V and 3 from J, leaving 16 bases between them. Germline lookup yields CDR1 SGHNT and CDR2 YYREEE (reference sequence). The chain joins TRBV5-4 to TRBJ1-1; TRBD1 is a possible D gene (6 bases). The sample consisted of naive CD8+ T cells from blood, with Jurkat cell RNA spiked in. The sample's subset: FACS-sorted CD8+CD4-CCR7+CD45RA+ naive T cells. The receptor comes from a human donor in good health. Some libraries in this study had Jurkat cell RNA spiked in. CDR3 sequence: CASSPSGAQYTEAFF. DNA for the CDR3: TGTGCCAGCAGCCCATCGGGGGCGCAGTACACTGAAGCTTTCTTT. The whole variable domain, remainder taken from reference TRBV5-4 and TRBJ1-1, is ETGVTQSPTHLIKTRGQQVTLRCSSQSGHNTVSWYQQALGQGPQFIFQYYREEENGRGNFPPRFSGLQFPNYSSELNVNALELDDSALYLCASSPSGAQYTEAFFGQGTRLTVV.